What follows is one T cell receptor beta chain and its context. The data derive from a study of blood T cell repertoires in COVID-19. At the level of the study: Both acute and convalescent COVID-19 samples were obtained from the United States, Italy and Spain. Sources were T cells, B-cell-depleted T cells, or PBMCs; the material itself was cDNA or gDNA.

In the original workflow: Estimation of nucleated cell counts was performed using reference gene primer amplification. Libraries were prepared by immunoSEQ multiplex PCR; TCRdb keeps only in-frame clonotypes and omits some of them. V, J and clone size reflect that table, while D and trimming were determined from the DNA. The data hold about 180,000 clones, with around 86% observed a single time. J gave up 0 bases and V 6 bases, and 0 bases lay outside the gene matches. Germline V gene sequence: CDR1 WSHSY, CDR2 SAAADI. This CDR3 contains 14 residues. This clonotype was obtained from a woman in her twenties or thirties with active or convalescent COVID-19. This chain links TRBV10-2 with TRBJ2-2, with 8 nucleotides matching TRBD2. The sequenced material came from peripheral blood. CDR3 sequence: CASSGGANTGELFF. The CDR3 bases are TGCGCCAGCAGCGGGGGGGCGAACACCGGGGAGCTGTTTTTT.